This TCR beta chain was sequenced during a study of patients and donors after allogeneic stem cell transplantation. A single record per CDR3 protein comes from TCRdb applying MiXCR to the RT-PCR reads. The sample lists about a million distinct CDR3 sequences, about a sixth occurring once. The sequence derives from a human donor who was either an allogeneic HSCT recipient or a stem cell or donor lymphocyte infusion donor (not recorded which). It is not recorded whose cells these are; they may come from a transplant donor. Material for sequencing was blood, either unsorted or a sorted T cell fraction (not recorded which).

CDR3 loop: CSASRISGGASYNEQFF. The CDR3 bases are TGCAGTGCTAGTAGGATTAGCGGGGGGGCGTCTTACAATGAGCAGTTCTTC. The gene calls are TRBV20-1 and TRBJ2-1; 11 bases align to TRBD2. Germline V lookup: CDR1 DFQATT, CDR2 SNEGSKA (reference sequence). The V segment lost 3 bases and the J segment 4 bases; nucleotides outside the gene matches: 11. CDR3 length equals 17 residues.